This paragraph covers one T cell receptor beta chain sequence. The antigen this receptor binds is unknown. Mismatch with germline at one junction end may stem from a read error. The data were obtained in a study of tumor-infiltrating lymphocytes in primary liver carcinoma (dated by TCRdb to about 2017). Context from the whole study: Hepatocellular carcinoma (four) or combined HCC and intrahepatic cholangiocarcinoma (one) was present in the five patients, who were three men and two women aged 30 to 69 years. The five patients had tumors staged T1-T3 N0M0, with maximum diameters ranging from about 4 to 11 cm. Each sample produced about 3.5 to 7.5 million productive TCRbeta reads, and read depth showed no significant difference between tissue types. TCRbeta repertoire sequencing, expression microarrays and whole-exome sequencing were combined in the study across five regions of each liver tumor, with adjacent normal tissue and blood also included. A total of 35 or so specimens from 5 patients underwent TCRbeta repertoire sequencing, comprising roughly 25 tumor regions, 5 adjacent noncancerous liver tissues and 5 peripheral blood samples. The 25 to 30 tumor region samples were profiled with Agilent mRNA microarrays so that TCRbeta repertoire diversity could be related to the local molecular phenotype. Repertoires from technical replicates were highly reproducible, with mean shared-clone rates approximately 0.9 and correlation coefficients above 0.98.

Without any cell sorting, total RNA and DNA were co-extracted from roughly 18-30 mg of bulk tissue using the AllPrep DNA/RNA mini kit. Between late 2015 and early 2016, about 5 patients in China with histopathologically diagnosed primary liver carcinoma had their tumors surgically resected. At the time of sampling, the patients had chronic HBV infection and had not received any treatment. Five spatially separated regions were sampled from each tumor: the superior, inferior, left-lateral and right-lateral poles, plus the tumor centre. More than 85% viable tumor cells were found by histology in every tumor sample. Fresh tumor and adjacent tissue pieces were bisected; one half was stored in RNAlater at -80°C, the other sent for histology. The germline V gene supplies CDR1 SGHVS and CDR2 FQNEAQ. From its cysteine to its phenylalanine, the CDR3 spans 16 amino acids. The entry retains the CDR3 DNA only, 48 bases that are in frame from base 1.

Using a constant-region primer and ProtoScript II reverse transcriptase, TCRbeta-specific cDNA was reverse-transcribed from 400 to 550 ng total RNA. Three nested multiplex PCR rounds, following a slightly modified ARM-PCR procedure, were used to build the TCRbeta libraries. The first two PCR rounds used multiplex TRBV1-TRBV30 forward primers with a Cbeta reverse primer, each for approximately 11 cycles. Sample barcodes and Illumina adapters were attached in a final 25-cycle PCR using Deep VentR polymerase. Before sequencing, amplicons of 200-500 bp were purified from gel using a QIAquick gel extraction kit. An Illumina HiSeq 2500 was used to sequence the TCRbeta amplicons, generating 250-bp paired-end reads. Per the source publication's procedure: Trimmomatic v0.33 was used to quality-trim the reads, and FLASH v1.2.11 was used to merge paired reads so that full CDR3 sequences could be recovered. V, D and J germline segments were assigned to the rearranged TCRbeta sequences by MiGEC v1.2.1b. Clonotype statistics and Shannon-Wiener diversity indices were calculated with VDJtools v1.0.0. Except for diversity analysis, only each sample's 250 most abundant clonotypes were used in subsequent analyses to reduce sampling bias. TCRdb applied fastp at Q25 and MiXCR to the public reads, then kept only in-frame beta chains. CDR3 protein duplicates are merged, each entry listing the most common genes and DNA. These V and J calls are TCRdb output, not the study's own analysis. In all, the sample holds approximately 76,000 distinct CDR3 sequences, and over 55% of those were seen once. Roughly an eighth of the sample is in the top ten clones.

What the authors observed across the whole study: Only roughly 8-25% of top clones appeared in all five regions of a tumor, which suggests that tumor-infiltrating T cells are spatially heterogeneous. Consistent with antigen-driven expansion, pairs of tumor regions showed higher repertoire overlap (mean around 36%) than either tumor-adjacent pairs (approximately 17%) or tumor-blood pairs (roughly 14%). Only the TCR beta chain was sequenced, so true repertoire diversity is likely underestimated because unpaired alpha chains were not captured. Only a few patients were included in the study, and the authors note that the findings should be validated in a larger study. Compared with blood, tumors had a significantly larger share of the repertoire taken up by the top 250 clones (p = 0.039). Since the samples were bulk and unsorted, there was no way to compare CD4+ and CD8+ T cell repertoires.

The sample comprised liver tumor tissue from sampling region 4. Explained via the paper, the cell subset or site label denotes: tumor region T4, right-lateral pole. Recombination joined TRBV7-8 with TRBJ1-5; perhaps TRBD1 is the D gene, with 5 bases matching. The TCR originated in a woman aged 55-70 years with primary liver carcinoma and hepatitis B virus infection. For the CDR3, the sequence is CASSSLAGTTNQPQHF. The DNA sequence is given as TGTGCCAGTAGCTCGTTGGCGGGGACGACCAATCAGCCCCAGCATTTT. Here the CDR3 is joined to the reference TRBV7-8 and TRBJ1-5 genes, and the full variable domain is: GAGVSQSPRYKVAKRGQDVALRCDPISGHVSLFWYQQALGQGPEFLTYFQNEAQLDKSGLPSDRFFAERPEGSVSTLKIQRTQQEDSAVYLCASSSLAGTTNQPQHFGDGTRLSIL.